The clone carrying this T cell receptor (beta chain) has a count of ten or more. The iRepertoire nested amplicon-rescue multiplex PCR amplified TCR alpha and beta CDR3s from RNA. TCRdb analysed the multiplex PCR reads with MiXCR anew, one entry per CDR3 protein. The sample carries 44,000 or so distinct CDR3 sequences, around 22% recorded once. There are 9 residues in the CDR3. V was trimmed by 6 bases and J by 7 bases, leaving 3 bases between them. Looked up from germline, CDR1 is MNHNS and CDR2 is SASEGT. This record belongs to a study of glioma-infiltrating T cells. The J gene is TRBJ1-1, the V gene TRBV6-1, with no clear D. Sequences were obtained from glioma tissue, nonneoplastic brain tissue, or PBMCs (not recorded which). The clonotype was recovered from a human donor with low-grade glioma or glioblastoma, undergoing nonglioma brain surgery, or in good health (not recorded which). The CDR3 protein is CASRLEAFF. The DNA for the CDR3 is TGTGCCAGCAGACTTGAAGCTTTCTTT.